The sequence of this TCR beta chain was determined in a study of PD-L1 blockade in urothelial cancer. This table comes from immunoSEQ multiplex PCR, and its TCRdb copy is limited to in-frame clones, with some not included. The sample shows 100,000 or so clones, approximately 91% of them seen only once. The specimen comprised PBMCs, sampled around atezolizumab (anti-PD-L1) treatment. This clonotype was sampled from a woman older than 75 with urothelial cancer.

The CDR3 DNA reads as TGTGCCAGCAGCAACCGGAACAGGGGCTACGAGCAGTACTTC. It yields the protein CASSNRNRGYEQYF. The V call is TRBV21-1, the J call TRBJ2-7; TRBD1 was called by the table and not checked on the DNA. TRBV21-1 is listed as a pseudogene. CDR3 length: 14 residues.